This T cell receptor beta chain was obtained from a study of technical replicates of blood from a handful of donors. Germline V gene sequence: CDR1 KGHSH, CDR2 LQKENI. The CDR3 is made up of 13 amino acids. V was shortened by 6 bases and J by 6 bases, with 12 bases between the two germline ends. Using immunoSEQ multiplex PCR, the repertoire was profiled, and TCRdb retains in-frame clones only, with some absent. In the table there are more than 55,000 clones, about 91% of which are singletons. The chain couples TRBV18 to TRBJ2-1; a weak D match, TRBD2 (5 bases). Sequencing used T cells isolated from PBMCs. This receptor was identified in a human donor in good health. This CDR3 is CASSLTSLNEQFF. DNA of the CDR3: TGTGCCAGCTCCCTAACTAGTCTCAATGAGCAGTTCTTC.